This T cell receptor beta chain was recovered during a study of blood T cell repertoires in COVID-19. Repertoires were generated with immunoSEQ multiplex PCR, while TCRdb's copy carries only in-frame clones and drops some. This sample yields roughly 160,000 clones, of which around four fifths are seen a single time; roughly 13% belongs to the top ten. About this clone itself: The same CDR3 can be traced to other DNA sequences in this sample.

Trimming stripped 0 bases from V and 1 base from J, with 7 bases between. The CDR3 contains 14 residues. In germline, CDR1 is SGHRS, CDR2 YFSETQ. Categorization into cohorts depended on clinical history that participants reported. The specimen sequenced was PBMCs or T cells enriched from blood (not recorded which). This clonotype originated in a woman aged 55-70 years who had recovered from COVID-19. The V gene is TRBV5-1, the J gene TRBJ1-1; D is undetermined. CDR3: CASSLVPGNTEAFF. The CDR3 region has the DNA TGCGCCAGCAGCTTGGTACCGGGGAACACTGAAGCTTTCTTT.